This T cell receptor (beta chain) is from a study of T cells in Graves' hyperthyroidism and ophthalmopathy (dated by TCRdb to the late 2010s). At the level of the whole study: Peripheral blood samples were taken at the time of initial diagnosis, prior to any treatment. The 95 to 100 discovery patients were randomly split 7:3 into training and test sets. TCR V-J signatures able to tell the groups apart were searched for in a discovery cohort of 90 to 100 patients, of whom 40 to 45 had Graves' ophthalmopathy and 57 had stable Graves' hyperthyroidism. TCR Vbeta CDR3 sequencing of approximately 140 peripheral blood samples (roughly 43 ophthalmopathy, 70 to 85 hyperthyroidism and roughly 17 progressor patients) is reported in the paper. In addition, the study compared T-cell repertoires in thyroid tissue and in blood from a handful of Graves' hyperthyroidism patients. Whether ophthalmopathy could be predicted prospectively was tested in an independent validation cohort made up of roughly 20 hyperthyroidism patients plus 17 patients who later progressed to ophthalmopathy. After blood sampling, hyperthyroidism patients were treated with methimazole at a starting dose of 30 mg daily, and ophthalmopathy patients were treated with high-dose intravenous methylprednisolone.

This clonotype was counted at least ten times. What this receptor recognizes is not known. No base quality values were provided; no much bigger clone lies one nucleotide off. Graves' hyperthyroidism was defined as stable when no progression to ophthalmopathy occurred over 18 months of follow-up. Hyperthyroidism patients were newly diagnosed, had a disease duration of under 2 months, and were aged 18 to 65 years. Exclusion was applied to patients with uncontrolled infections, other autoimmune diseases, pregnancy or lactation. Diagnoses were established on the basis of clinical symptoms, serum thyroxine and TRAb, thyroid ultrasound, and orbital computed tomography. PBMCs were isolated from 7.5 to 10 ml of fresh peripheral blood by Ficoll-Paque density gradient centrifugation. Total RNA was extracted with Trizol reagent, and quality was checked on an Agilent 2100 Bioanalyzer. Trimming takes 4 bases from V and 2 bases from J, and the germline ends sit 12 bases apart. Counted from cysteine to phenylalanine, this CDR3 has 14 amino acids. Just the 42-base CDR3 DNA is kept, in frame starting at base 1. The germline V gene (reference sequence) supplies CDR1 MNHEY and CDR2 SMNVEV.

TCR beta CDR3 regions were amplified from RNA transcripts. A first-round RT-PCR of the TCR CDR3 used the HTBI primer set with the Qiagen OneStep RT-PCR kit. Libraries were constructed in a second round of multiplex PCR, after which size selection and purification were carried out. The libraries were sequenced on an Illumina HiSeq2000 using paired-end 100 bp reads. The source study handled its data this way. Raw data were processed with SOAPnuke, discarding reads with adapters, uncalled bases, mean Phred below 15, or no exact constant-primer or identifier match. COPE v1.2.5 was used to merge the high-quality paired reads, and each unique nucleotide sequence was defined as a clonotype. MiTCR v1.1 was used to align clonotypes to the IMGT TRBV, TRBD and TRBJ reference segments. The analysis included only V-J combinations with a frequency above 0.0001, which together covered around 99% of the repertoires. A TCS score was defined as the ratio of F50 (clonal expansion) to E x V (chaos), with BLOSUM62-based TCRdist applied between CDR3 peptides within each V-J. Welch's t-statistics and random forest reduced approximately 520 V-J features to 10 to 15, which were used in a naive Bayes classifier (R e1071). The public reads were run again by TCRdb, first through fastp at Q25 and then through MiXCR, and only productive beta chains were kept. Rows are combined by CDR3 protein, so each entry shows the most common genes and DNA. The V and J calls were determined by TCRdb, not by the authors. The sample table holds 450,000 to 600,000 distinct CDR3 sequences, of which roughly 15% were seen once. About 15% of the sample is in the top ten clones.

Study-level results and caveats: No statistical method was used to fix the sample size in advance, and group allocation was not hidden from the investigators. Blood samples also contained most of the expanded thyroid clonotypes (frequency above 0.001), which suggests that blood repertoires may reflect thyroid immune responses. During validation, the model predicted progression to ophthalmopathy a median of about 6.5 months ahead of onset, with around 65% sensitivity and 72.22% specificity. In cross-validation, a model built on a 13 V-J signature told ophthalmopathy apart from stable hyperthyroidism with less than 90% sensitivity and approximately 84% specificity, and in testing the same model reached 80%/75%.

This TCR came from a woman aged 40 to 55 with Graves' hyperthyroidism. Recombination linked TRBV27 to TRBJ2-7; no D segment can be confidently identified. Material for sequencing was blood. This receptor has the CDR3 CASSSRVLPYEQYF. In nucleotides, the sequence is TGTGCCAGCAGTTCTCGGGTCTTGCCCTACGAGCAGTACTTC.